The 5 T cell receptor beta chains listed next were all sequenced from one sample in a study of T cells in Graves' hyperthyroidism and ophthalmopathy (dated by TCRdb to between 2017 and 2020). Library construction relied on multiplex PCR. Reads for this sample came from an Illumina HiSeq 2000. Amplification of TCR beta CDR3 regions was carried out from RNA transcripts. The first round of RT-PCR for the TCR CDR3 was performed with the HTBI primer set and the Qiagen OneStep RT-PCR kit. The public reads were reprocessed in TCRdb via fastp at Q25 and MiXCR, keeping in-frame beta chains. Records with the same CDR3 protein are collapsed into one entry carrying the most frequent genes and DNA. For this sample the table gives 450,000 to 550,000 distinct CDR3 sequences, of which roughly a quarter were detected only once. The biggest ten clones account for approximately 11% of the sample. Sequenced: blood. Source of these receptors: a woman aged 25 to 39 with Graves' ophthalmopathy.

The chain recombines TRBV7-7 with TRBJ2-5; TRBD2 might be the D (7 bases). This CDR3 contains 14 residues. Trimming stripped 7 bases from V and 5 bases from J, with 17 bases between. Germline assignment: CDR1 SSHAT and CDR2 FNYEAQ (reference sequence). DNA of the CDR3: TGTGCCAGCACAGGACTAGAAGGGGGGGAGACCCAGTACTTC. Protein: CASTGLEGGETQYF.

This clonotype was picked up many times. The gene calls are TRBV7-8 and TRBJ1-1; D perhaps matches TRBD1 (5 bases). CDR3 size: 14 residues. Germline CDR1 is SGHVS and CDR2 is FQNEAQ. The V gene lost 5 bases and the J gene lost 5 bases, with 15 bases spanning the gap. The CDR3 spells CASSPHTGATEAFF. CDR3 nucleotides: TGTGCCAGCAGCCCCCATACCGGGGCTACTGAAGCTTTCTTT.

This clonotype has at least ten counts. The V call is TRBV7-2, the J call TRBJ2-7; no clear D gene. The CDR3 totals 15 residues. V gave up 5 bases and J gave up 0 bases, with 14 bases separating them. Looked up from germline, CDR1 is SGHTA and CDR2 is FQGNSA. CDR3 coding DNA: TGTGCCAGCAGCCCCTCGGCGCTCAACTCCTACGAGCAGTACTTC. Protein product: CASSPSALNSYEQYF.

The V call is TRBV15, the J call TRBJ2-7, with 10 positions matching TRBD1. V shed 4 bases, J shed 4 bases, and the junction held 4 bases outside the gene matches. CDR1 and CDR2 from the germline V gene are LNHNV and YYDKDF (reference sequence). The CDR3 extends over 14 amino acids. The CDR3 loop is CATSTDRGSYEQYF. CDR3 coding DNA: TGTGCCACCAGCACGGACAGGGGGTCTTACGAGCAGTACTTC.

This clonotype was found many times. One junction end disagrees with the germline gene, perhaps due to a read error. The chain carries TRBV12-3 or TRBV12-4 and TRBJ2-4; no reliable D call. This CDR3 spans 10 amino acids. CDR3 bases: TGTGCCAGCAGTGCAAACATTAAGTACTTC. Its protein product is CASSANIKYF.